This T cell receptor beta chain stems from a study of regulatory T cells in long-lasting Graves disease. CDR1 SGHKS and CDR2 YYEKEE come from the germline V gene (reference sequence). Trimming stripped 4 bases from V and 6 bases from J, with 14 bases between. The CDR3 sequence is 14 residues long. The sample's time point: newly diagnosed GD, antithyroid drugs for less than 3 months. PBMC-derived RNA was used for the TCR library. This clonotype was counted only a few times. Researchers made TCR beta libraries by using iRepertoire HTBI primers and running Arm-PCR on CDR3 regions. TCRdb re-derived calls from the multiplex PCR reads in MiXCR, one entry per CDR3 protein. The table lists 400,000 to 450,000 distinct CDR3 sequences, about 16% of them singletons. The same sample was also studied in work on T cells in Graves' hyperthyroidism and ophthalmopathy. As reported in that work: TCR CDR3 underwent first-round RT-PCR with the HTBI primer set.

The source material was peripheral blood mononuclear cells (PBMCs), sampled at new diagnosis, from a patient treated with antithyroid drugs. The TCR originated in a woman aged 25 to 45 with Graves disease. This chain joins TRBV5-5 and TRBJ1-5, with D perhaps TRBD1 (6 bases). CDR3 protein: CASSPRGQSQPQHF. CDR3 nucleotides: TGTGCCAGCAGCCCGCGGGGACAATCTCAGCCCCAGCATTTT.